A single T cell receptor beta chain is shown here with its context. The sample belongs to a study of CD8 T cells in Susac syndrome. The RNA, roughly 0.5 to 1 ug, was put through reverse transcription using random hexamers. The method of amplification for TCR beta CDR3 was immunoSEQ multiplex PCR, covering 54 Vbeta and 13 Jbeta. TCRdb used MiXCR to reprocess the immunoSEQ multiplex PCR reads, holding one entry per CDR3 protein. Here the sample spans about 200,000 distinct CDR3 sequences, more than 85% being singletons. The germline V and J ends were trimmed by 2 bases and 1 base, with 10 bases remaining between them. The CDR3 consists of 15 residues.

Sequencing was performed on CD4+ T cells from PBMCs. This sequence joins TRBV12-3 or TRBV12-4 and TRBJ2-3; a possible D gene is TRBD2 (6 bases). This sequence originates from a human donor with multiple sclerosis. This CDR3 reads CASSLYGGGTDTQYF. The CDR3 DNA follows: TGTGCCAGCAGTTTATATGGCGGGGGCACAGATACGCAGTATTTT.